This TCR beta chain was identified in a study of T cells in Graves' hyperthyroidism and ophthalmopathy. Researchers amplified the TCR beta CDR3 regions from RNA transcripts. A first-round RT-PCR of the TCR CDR3 used the HTBI primer set. MiXCR, run by TCRdb on the multiplex PCR reads, gives a single entry per CDR3 protein. Counted here are around 300,000 distinct CDR3 sequences, roughly an eighth occurring once; the ten biggest clones make up 7.9%. The table lists this clonotype with many counts. The germline V gene encodes CDR1 SNHLY and CDR2 FYNNEI. CDR3 size: 18 residues. Trimming took 4 bases from V and 8 from J; bases not matched to a gene: 18.

The TCR comes from a woman aged 40 to 55 with Graves' hyperthyroidism. The sample consisted of blood. The V call is TRBV2, the J call TRBJ2-1; 9 nucleotides agree with TRBD2. CDR3 protein: CASSGNPSGTLNWHEQFF. CDR3 in DNA: TGTGCCAGCAGTGGGAACCCTAGCGGGACTCTTAACTGGCATGAGCAGTTCTTC.